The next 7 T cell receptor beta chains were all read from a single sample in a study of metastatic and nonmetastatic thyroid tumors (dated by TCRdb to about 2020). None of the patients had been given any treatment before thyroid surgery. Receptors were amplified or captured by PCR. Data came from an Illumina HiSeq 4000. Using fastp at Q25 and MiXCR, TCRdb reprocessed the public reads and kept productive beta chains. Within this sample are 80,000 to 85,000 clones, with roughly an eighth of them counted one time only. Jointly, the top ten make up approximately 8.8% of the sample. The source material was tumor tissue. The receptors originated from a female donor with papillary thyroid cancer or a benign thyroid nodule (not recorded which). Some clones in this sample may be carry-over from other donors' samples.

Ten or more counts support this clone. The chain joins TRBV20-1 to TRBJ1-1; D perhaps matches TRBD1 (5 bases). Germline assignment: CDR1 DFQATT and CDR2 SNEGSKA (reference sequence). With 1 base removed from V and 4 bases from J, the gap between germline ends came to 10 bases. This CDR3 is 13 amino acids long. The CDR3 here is CSARAGGFTEAFF. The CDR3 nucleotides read TGCAGTGCTAGAGCGGGGGGTTTCACTGAAGCTTTCTTT.

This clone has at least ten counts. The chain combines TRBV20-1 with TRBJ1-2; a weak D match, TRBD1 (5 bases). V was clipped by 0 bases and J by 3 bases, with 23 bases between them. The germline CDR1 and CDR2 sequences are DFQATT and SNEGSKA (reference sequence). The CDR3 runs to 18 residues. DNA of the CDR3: TGCAGTGCTAGAGATCCGGCTCGCGGGGCAAGATTCGACTATGGCTACACCTTC. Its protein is CSARDPARGARFDYGYTF.

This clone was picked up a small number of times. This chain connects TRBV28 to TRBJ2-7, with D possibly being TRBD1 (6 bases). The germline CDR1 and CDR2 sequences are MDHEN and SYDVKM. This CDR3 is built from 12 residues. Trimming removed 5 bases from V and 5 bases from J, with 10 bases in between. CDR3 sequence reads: CASSPQGHEQYF. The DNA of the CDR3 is TGTGCCAGCAGTCCACAGGGCCACGAGCAGTACTTC. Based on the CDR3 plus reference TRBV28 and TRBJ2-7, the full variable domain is DVKVTQSSRYLVKRTGEKVFLECVQDMDHENMFWYRQDPGLGLRLIYFSYDVKMKEKGDIPEGYSVSREKKERFSLILESASTNQTSMYLCASSPQGHEQYFGPGTRLTVT.

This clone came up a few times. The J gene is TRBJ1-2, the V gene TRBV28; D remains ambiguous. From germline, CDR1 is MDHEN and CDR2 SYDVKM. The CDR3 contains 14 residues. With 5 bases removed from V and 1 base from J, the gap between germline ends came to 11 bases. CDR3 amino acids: CASSALTCNYGYTF. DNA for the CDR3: TGTGCCAGCAGTGCCCTAACATGTAACTATGGCTACACCTTC.

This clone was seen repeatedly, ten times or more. CDR3 residues: CSARDRAGVDYEQYF. The CDR3 nucleotides read TGCAGTGCTAGAGATAGAGCGGGAGTGGACTACGAGCAGTACTTC. This chain connects TRBV20-1 to TRBJ2-7, with TRBD2 matching over 8 bases. Looked up from germline, CDR1 is DFQATT and CDR2 is SNEGSKA (reference sequence). V shed 0 bases and J 3 bases; nucleotides not matched to a gene: 7. This CDR3 contains 15 residues.

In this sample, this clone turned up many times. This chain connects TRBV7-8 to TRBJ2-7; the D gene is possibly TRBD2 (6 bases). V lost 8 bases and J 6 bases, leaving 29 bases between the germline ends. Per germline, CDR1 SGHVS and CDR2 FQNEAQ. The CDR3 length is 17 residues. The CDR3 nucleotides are TGTGCCAGCTCCTGGGGGGTGGGAGGCCTCACCCGTTTCGAGCAGTACTTC. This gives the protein CASSWGVGGLTRFEQYF.

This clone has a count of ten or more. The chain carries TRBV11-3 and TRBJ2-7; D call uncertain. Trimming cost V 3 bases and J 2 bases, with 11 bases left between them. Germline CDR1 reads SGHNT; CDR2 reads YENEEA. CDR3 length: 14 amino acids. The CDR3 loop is CASSFQPYPYEQYF. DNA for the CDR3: TGTGCCAGCAGCTTCCAGCCGTACCCCTACGAGCAGTACTTC. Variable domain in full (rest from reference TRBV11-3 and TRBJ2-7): EAGVVQSPRYKIIEKKQPVAFWCNPISGHNTLYWYLQNLGQGPELLIRYENEEAVDDSQLPKDRFSAERLKGVDSTLKIQPAELGDSAVYLCASSFQPYPYEQYFGPGTRLTVT.